This TCR beta chain was sequenced during a study of T cells after yellow fever vaccination. Across the whole study: Preparation used SMART-Seq v4 Ultra Low Input for the low-cell-number fractions. Study-wide findings and caveats: Highly abundant clonotypes carried over from the bulk population could end up in FACS-sorted repertoires as contaminants. Though it reached lower strength, the secondary response hit its peak faster, day 5 versus 15.

The sample holds a few counts of this clonotype. The antigen is not known. TCR cDNA, made by 5'RACE template switching, carried an added universal primer site and UMIs. MiXCR was run by TCRdb on the 5' RACE reads, yielding one entry per CDR3 protein. The table has 350,000 to 550,000 distinct CDR3 sequences, roughly a sixth seen once. The CDR3 is 19 amino acids. Germline CDR1 is SGHDT and CDR2 is YYEEEE. Trimming took 4 bases from V and 3 from J; bases not matched to a gene: 18. The sequence came from a man aged 18 to 35 who received the YFV17D yellow fever vaccine. The chain links TRBV5-6 to TRBJ2-3, with TRBD2 identical over 9 bases. Here the sequenced sample was PBMCs, taken before the yellow fever booster vaccination. The CDR3 is CASSPMGWSGGKRTDTQYF. DNA for the CDR3: TGTGCCAGCAGCCCGATGGGGTGGAGCGGGGGGAAGAGAACAGATACGCAGTATTTT.